The next 11 T cell receptor beta chains were all read from a single sample in a study of cytomegalovirus exposure and HLA in healthy donors. Researchers ran the PCR with 60 Vbeta and 13 Jbeta primers. Data came from immunoSEQ multiplex PCR; TCRdb stores just in-frame clones and leaves some out. The profile shows under 150,000 clones, about 84% of them singletons. Source material: PBMCs. Source of these receptors: a man aged 45-65 years in good health and CMV-seronegative.

This clone was recorded once. This rearrangement joins TRBV13 to TRBJ1-2; TRBD1 agrees at 10 bases. CDR1 is PRHDT, CDR2 FYEKMQ, per germline (reference sequence). Trimming removed 4 bases from V and 8 bases from J; junction bases left unmatched: 10. The CDR3 is made up of 15 amino acids. Here the CDR3 reads CASSSDRGQVVGYTF. DNA of the CDR3: TGTGCCAGCAGCTCAGACAGGGGGCAGGTAGTCGGCTACACCTTC. Variable domain in full (rest from reference TRBV13 and TRBJ1-2): AAGVIQSPRHLIKEKRETATLKCYPIPRHDTVYWYQQGPGQDPQFLISFYEKMQSDKGSIPDRFSAQQFSDYHSELNMSSLELGDSALYFCASSSDRGQVVGYTFGSGTRLTVV.

The V call is TRBV5-1, the J call TRBJ1-3, with 8 positions matching TRBD1. Germline CDR1 is SGHRS and CDR2 is YFSETQ. This CDR3 spans 14 amino acids. With 5 bases clipped from V and 4 bases from J, the junction kept 5 bases outside the gene matches. The CDR3 sequence is CASRPGQDGNTIYF. The CDR3 nucleotides read TGCGCCAGCAGGCCGGGACAGGACGGAAACACCATATATTTT.

The chain employs TRBV18 and TRBJ2-7, with D unresolved. Deletions cut 5 bases from V and 3 bases from J, with 14 bases between. This CDR3 region has 14 residues. Germline CDR1 and CDR2: KGHSH and LQKENI. CDR3 in DNA: TGTGCCAGCTCAAAGTCTCGAGGATTCTACGAGCAGTACTTC. Its translation: CASSKSRGFYEQYF.

The chain employs TRBV19 and TRBJ2-5; D might be TRBD2 (6 bases). V lost 2 bases, J lost 0 bases, and 7 bases lay in between. The length of the CDR3 is 14 residues. The germline CDR1 and CDR2 sequences are LNHDA and SQIVND (reference sequence). The CDR3 loop is CASSISGYQETQYF. The DNA for the CDR3 is TGTGCCAGTAGTATAAGCGGGTACCAAGAGACCCAGTACTTC.

The chain joins TRBV9 to TRBJ1-1; no reliable D call. There are 13 residues in the CDR3. Germline V gene lookup returns CDR1 SGDLS and CDR2 YYNGEE. V was shortened by 3 bases and J by 4 bases, with 10 bases between the two germline ends. For the CDR3, the DNA is TGTGCCAGCAGCGACGACATTCCCACTGAAGCTTTCTTT. Translated, it gives CASSDDIPTEAFF.

About this clone: One junction end does not reproduce the germline sequence, and a read error may be involved. This chain's CDR3 is CSSSPEVPGAFF. DNA of the CDR3: TGTTCCAGCAGCCCCGAGGTCCCGGGGGCTTTCTTT. V and J are TRBV7-9 and TRBJ1-1; D uncertain. The germline gives CDR1 SEHNR, CDR2 FQNEAQ (reference sequence). The CDR3 consists of 12 residues. Looking up the rest from reference TRBV7-9 and TRBJ1-1 gives the full variable domain: DTGVSQNPRHKITKRGQNVTFRCDPISEHNRLYWYRQTLGQGPEFLTYFQNEAQLEKSRLLSDRFSAERPKGSFSTLEIQRTEQGDSAMYLCSSSPEVPGAFFGQGTRLTVV.

This clone was seen a handful of times. The gene calls are TRBV30 and TRBJ1-1; maybe TRBD1 (6 bases). V dropped 0 bases and J dropped 1 base, with 6 bases sitting between them. Germline CDR1 reads GTSNPN; CDR2 reads SVGIG (reference sequence). The CDR3 covers 13 residues. The CDR3 region has the DNA TGTGCCTGGAGTGTACAGGGGAACACTGAAGCTTTCTTT. Its translation: CAWSVQGNTEAFF.

The chain carries TRBV10-3 and TRBJ2-7; 8 positions match TRBD1. V gave up 3 bases and J gave up 7 bases; unmatched junction bases: 5. Germline-derived CDR1 and CDR2 are ENHRY and SYGVKD. This CDR3 is 13 amino acids long. The CDR3 region is CAISDRGLGEQYF. CDR3 in DNA: TGTGCCATCAGTGACAGGGGGCTTGGAGAGCAGTACTTC.

V and J are TRBV11-3 and TRBJ2-1; 9 positions agree with TRBD2. Germline CDR1 and CDR2: SGHNT and YENEEA. The CDR3 totals 16 residues. V shed 5 bases, J shed 5 bases, and the junction held 10 bases outside the gene matches. The CDR3 is CASSPSSSGGHNEQFF. For the CDR3, the DNA is TGTGCCAGCAGCCCCTCCAGCAGCGGGGGGCACAATGAGCAGTTCTTC.

The V call is TRBV29-1, the J call TRBJ2-7; D is uncertain. V lost 1 base to trimming and J lost 0 bases, with 10 bases between them. This CDR3 has 14 residues. Germline V lookup: CDR1 SQVTM, CDR2 ANQGSEA. The CDR3 DNA sequence: TGCAGCGTTGAAGTAGCAGAAGGCTCCTACGAGCAGTACTTC. This gives the protein CSVEVAEGSYEQYF.

The CDR3, as DNA: TGTGCCAGCAGCTCCGGGGGTCCGGCAACTAATGAAAAACTGTTTTTT. Protein: CASSSGGPATNEKLFF. The rearrangement links TRBV7-8 to TRBJ1-4; TRBD1 is a possible D gene (5 bases). The CDR3 runs to 16 residues. The V end was cut by 4 bases, the J end by 0 bases, with 12 bases between. Per the germline V gene, CDR1 is SGHVS and CDR2 is FQNEAQ.